This paragraph reports one TCR beta chain. Which antigen it targets is not known. Base qualities are not provided; no much larger clone lies one nucleotide away. TCRbeta CDR3 regions were amplified from genomic DNA by means of the immunoSEQ Assay, a bias-controlled multiplex PCR. In the authors' own workflow: Nucleated cell counts per sample were estimated from amplification of reference gene primers within the assay. To quantify the absolute abundance of each unique TCRbeta CDR3 rearrangement, sequence reads were collapsed and filtered. For each sample, productive Simpson clonality was calculated as the square root of Simpson's diversity index across productive rearrangements. TCRdb provides this immuneACCESS table in a form limited to in-frame rearrangements. Some clones are lacking; in checked studies, under half of them reflect an unresolved V gene, and why the rest are absent is not known. D and trimming come from the DNA, and the V and J calls and clone size come from that table. This sample holds over 150,000 clones; more than 75% were observed only once. Of the sample, about 2.3% falls within the top ten clones.

These data are taken from a study of blood T cell repertoires in COVID-19 (dated by TCRdb to about 2020). As for the study more broadly: The collaborator samples originated in the United States, Italy and Spain and spanned the acute and convalescent phases of COVID-19. The prospective study material was composed of cDNA or gDNA derived from T cells, B-cell-depleted T cells, or PBMCs. The sample metadata nearly always contained a de-identified subject ID, COVID-19 status, age in years and sex. A freely available public database, intended as a resource for researchers studying the immune response to SARS-CoV-2, is where the repertoires were released. Samples were obtained from the ongoing ImmuneRACE study (first 160 participants) and from about 1,300 subjects provided by 6 global collaborators. Subjects who had been exposed to COVID-19, were actively infected with it, or had recovered from it provided the deeply sampled blood TCRbeta repertoires that made up the dataset. Where HLA class I and class II types were available, the types were taken from metadata supplied by the sample provider, not from assay-based typing.

Per the germline V gene, SGHRS is the CDR1 and YFSETQ is the CDR2. Counted from cysteine to phenylalanine, this CDR3 has 11 amino acids. Left in the record is the CDR3 DNA by itself, 33 bases read in frame from the first base. V trim: 4 bases; J trim: 9 bases; unmatched bases: 3. Each collaborating institution followed its own protocols to collect whole blood in K2EDTA tubes. For TCRbeta analysis, collaborator samples were shipped as frozen whole blood, as isolated PBMCs, or as DNA extracted from either sample type. The investigation overall reported the following: The quantity of clinical and demographic metadata differed by source and by participant and was supplied without curation.

The sequenced material came from peripheral blood. This TCR derives from a young man with acute or convalescent COVID-19. Rearrangement joined TRBV5-1 to TRBJ1-1; 7 nucleotides in the junction match TRBD1. The CDR3 amino acid sequence is: CASSETGKAFF. Read as DNA, the sequence is TGCGCCAGCAGCGAGACAGGGAAAGCTTTCTTT.